Each of the 2 T cell receptor beta chains below was sequenced from the same sample in a study of cytomegalovirus exposure and HLA in healthy donors. Method: immunoSEQ multiplex PCR; TCRdb's copy keeps in-frame clones and lacks some. Seen here are 150,000 to 200,000 clones, about 90% observed once, and the top ten hold 5.7%. What was sequenced was PBMCs. These receptors all stem from a woman aged 30 to 39 in good health and CMV-seronegative.

The rearrangement joins TRBV19 to TRBJ2-7; maybe TRBD1 (6 bases). Trimming stripped 1 base from V and 3 bases from J, with 13 bases between. In germline, CDR1 is LNHDA, CDR2 SQIVND (reference sequence). This CDR3 spans 15 amino acids. CDR3: CASSIVRDTIYEQYF. The CDR3 nucleotides are TGTGCCAGTAGTATAGTCCGGGACACTATCTACGAGCAGTACTTC.

The chain has TRBV27 and TRBJ1-2, with TRBD1 matching over 7 bases. The length of the CDR3 is 15 residues. V lost 5 bases, J lost 8 bases, and 14 bases stayed unmatched. From germline, CDR1 is MNHEY and CDR2 SMNVEV (reference sequence). The CDR3 bases are TGTGCCAGCAGTCCCCCGGGAGGGGGCGCTTACGGCTACACCTTC. Protein product: CASSPPGGGAYGYTF.